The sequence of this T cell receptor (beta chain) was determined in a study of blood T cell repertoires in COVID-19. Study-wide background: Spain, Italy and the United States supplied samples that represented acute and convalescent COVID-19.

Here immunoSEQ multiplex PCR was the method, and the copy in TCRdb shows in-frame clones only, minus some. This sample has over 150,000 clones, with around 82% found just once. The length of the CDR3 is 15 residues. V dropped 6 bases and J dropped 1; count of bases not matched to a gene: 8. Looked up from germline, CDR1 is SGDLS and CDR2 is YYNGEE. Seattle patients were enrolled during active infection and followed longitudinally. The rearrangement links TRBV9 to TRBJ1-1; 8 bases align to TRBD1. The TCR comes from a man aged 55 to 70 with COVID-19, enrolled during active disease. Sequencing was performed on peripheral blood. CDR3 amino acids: CASMRGQGENTEAFF. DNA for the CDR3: TGTGCCAGCATGCGTGGACAGGGAGAGAACACTGAAGCTTTCTTT.